These T cell receptor beta chains were read from a single sample in a study of technical replicates of blood from a handful of donors. Measured with immunoSEQ multiplex PCR; TCRdb has only the in-frame clones, and not every one. The sample yields more than 90,000 clones, 90% to 97% seen once. Specimen: T cells isolated from PBMCs. The source is a human donor in good health. The conserved cysteine and the conserved F or W are not part of the CDR3 here. D genes are given only for firm matches.

TRBJ2-7,TRBV18,12,TRBD1,ASSPAQGAYEQY
TRBJ2-1,TRBV19,12,NA,ASKEANSYNEQF
TRBJ1-6,TRBV5-8,13,NA,ASSLYLSIDSPLH
TRBJ1-2,TRBV10-3,13,TRBD1,AISETGTGFYGYT
TRBJ2-1,TRBV6-6,14,TRBD2,ASSYSGGSTYNEQF
TRBJ2-5,TRBV5-5,14,TRBD2,ASSSRLAGPQETQY
TRBJ2-1,TRBV10-3,10,TRBD1,AIGTGNNEQF
TRBJ1-3,TRBV7-3,11,NA,ASSLTPTDTIY
TRBJ1-3,TRBV28,12,NA,ATRPQRIGNTIY
TRBJ1-3,TRBV19,18,TRBD1,ASSINPPGDRVQPGNTIY
TRBJ2-3,TRBV2,14,NA,ASSELPVRLTDTQY
TRBJ2-3,TRBV7-3,15,TRBD2,ASSLTGWGRDTDTQY
TRBJ2-7,TRBV5-4,10,NA,ASSFNSYEQY
TRBJ1-2,TRBV28,6,NA,ATNGYT
TRBJ1-3,TRBV20-1,9,NA,SADRGNTIY
TRBJ1-1,TRBV4-3,12,NA,ASSRSRRNTEAF
TRBJ2-7,TRBV29-1,12,TRBD2,SVEGSGRADEQY
TRBJ1-1,TRBV9,12,NA,ASSYFEVNTEAF
TRBJ1-4,TRBV19,12,NA,ASRRAREGEKLF
TRBJ2-7,TRBV11-1,10,NA,ASTHRGDEQY
TRBJ1-1,TRBV7-9,13,NA,ASSPDYGGRGEAF
TRBJ2-7,TRBV18,14,NA,ASSPLEETYPYEQY
TRBJ2-2,TRBV7-8,14,TRBD1,ASSPEGQINTGELF
TRBJ1-2,TRBV7-2,11,NA,ASSITGLGGYT
TRBJ2-7,TRBV10-2,11,TRBD2,ASKLAGNYEQY
TRBJ2-1,TRBV7-9,10,NA,ASSGGTSEQF
TRBJ1-2,TRBV4-1,10,NA,ASSQVRDGYT
TRBJ2-7,TRBV6-5,12,TRBD1,ASRQDRVGFEQY
TRBJ1-5,TRBV6-6,13,NA,ASKLGALYNQPQH
TRBJ1-5,TRBV18,11,NA,ASTGSGGQPQH
TRBJ1-1,TRBV27,11,NA,ASSLGANTEAF
TRBJ2-3,TRBV9,13,NA,ASSVVGDVGDTQY
TRBJ1-4,TRBV9,12,TRBD1,ASSVGTGVEKLF
TRBJ2-7,TRBV29-1,11,NA,SVKQADSYEQY
TRBJ2-5,TRBV10-3,11,NA,AISEARGETQY
TRBJ1-2,TRBV19,12,TRBD1,ASSIDRQGIGYT
TRBJ2-1,TRBV19,9,NA,ASSMAREQF
TRBJ2-1,TRBV12-5,15,TRBD2,ASGLVYMGLAGAAQF
TRBJ2-3,TRBV6-1,12,TRBD2,ASSSQREVDTQY
TRBJ1-1,TRBV28,11,NA,ASSGSGYTEAF
TRBJ1-2,TRBV18,13,NA,ASSPGTGSWGSYT
TRBJ2-7,TRBV4-1,11,NA,ASSLIPSHEQY
TRBJ2-7,TRBV19,10,TRBD2,ASSLAGYEQY
TRBJ2-7,TRBV10-3,12,TRBD1,AISEDRGLYEQY
TRBJ1-5,TRBV6-1,12,TRBD1,ASNDRGQDQPQH
TRBJ2-5,TRBV4-1,11,NA,ASSQALAETQY